Given below is one TCR beta chain in context. Methods used by the authors: Nucleated cell counts were estimated from reference gene primer amplification. Data came from immunoSEQ multiplex PCR; TCRdb stores just in-frame clones and leaves some out. That table is the source of V, J and clone size, and D and trimming were worked out from the DNA. The data contain some 62,000 clones, more than 65% of them singletons. The CDR3 has 14 residues. Germline CDR1 MGHRA, CDR2 YSYEKL. V was clipped by 3 bases and J by 6 bases; unmatched bases: 4. The sample is drawn from a study of blood T cell repertoires in COVID-19. The overall study: Acute and convalescent COVID-19 specimens originated in the United States, Italy and Spain.

Sequences were obtained from peripheral blood. The rearrangement links TRBV4-1 to TRBJ1-5; 8 bases agree with TRBD1. This TCR came from a woman older than 75 with active or convalescent COVID-19. The CDR3 DNA reads as TGCGCCAGCAGCCAGGAGACAGGGGTTCAGCCCCAGCATTTT. Translation gives CASSQETGVQPQHF.